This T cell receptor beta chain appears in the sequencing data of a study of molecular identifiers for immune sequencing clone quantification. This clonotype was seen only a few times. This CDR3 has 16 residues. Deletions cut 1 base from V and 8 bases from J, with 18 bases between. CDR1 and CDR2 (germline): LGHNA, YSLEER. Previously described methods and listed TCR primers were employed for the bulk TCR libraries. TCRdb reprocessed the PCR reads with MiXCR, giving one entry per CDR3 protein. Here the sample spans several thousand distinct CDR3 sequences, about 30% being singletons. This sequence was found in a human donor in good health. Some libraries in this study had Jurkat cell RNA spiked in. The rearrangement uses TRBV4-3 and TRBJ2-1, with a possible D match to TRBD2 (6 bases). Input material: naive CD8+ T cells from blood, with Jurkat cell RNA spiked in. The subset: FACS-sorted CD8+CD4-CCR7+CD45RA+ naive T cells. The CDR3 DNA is TGCGCCAGCAGCCAAGGCGTTAGATACGGAGGGCATGAGCAGTTCTTC. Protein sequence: CASSQGVRYGGHEQFF.